Shown below are 26 T cell receptor beta chains from a single sample sequenced in a study of PD-1 blockade in classical Hodgkin lymphoma. TCRdb keeps only in-frame clones here, not all; method: immunoSEQ multiplex PCR. Of about 21,000 clones listed, 70% to 85% were seen once; the top ten hold approximately 21%. Time point indicated: cycle 4 day 1 (C4D1), after less than seven weeks of nivolumab. Autologous stem cell transplantation was followed by relapse in every patient, and brentuximab vedotin exposure varied. Here the sequenced sample was peripheral blood mononuclear cells (PBMCs), taken before the fourth cycle of nivolumab. All receptors derive from a human donor with classical Hodgkin lymphoma.

V is TRBV6-6 and J is TRBJ1-5; tentative D call: TRBD1 (5 bases). There are 14 residues in the CDR3. Trimming took off 5 bases at V and 5 bases at J, with 13 bases between the two ends. The germline V gene has CDR1 MNHNY and CDR2 SVGAGI (reference sequence). In DNA, the CDR3 is TGTGCCAGCAGTGACCGGGACTCCTATCAGCCCCAGCATTTT. Translation gives CASSDRDSYQPQHF.

This clone occurred once. This rearrangement joins TRBV29-1 to TRBJ2-7, with 14 positions matching TRBD2. Germline lookup yields CDR1 SQVTM and CDR2 ANQGSEA. The CDR3 has 14 residues. V was pared by 7 bases and J by 4 bases, with 6 bases of the junction left unmatched. CDR3 protein: CSGARTSGRYEQYF. The CDR3 DNA reads as TGCAGCGGCGCACGGACTAGCGGGAGGTACGAGCAGTACTTC.

The V call is TRBV5-8, the J call TRBJ2-1; 7 nucleotides agree with TRBD2. Germline assignment: CDR1 SGHTS and CDR2 YDEGEE. CDR3 length equals 15 residues. Germline trimming cut 2 bases from V and 2 bases from J; bases unmatched to any gene: 4. The CDR3 DNA is TGTGCCAGCAGCTTCCGGACTAGGACCTACAATGAGCAGTTCTTC. It codes for CASSFRTRTYNEQFF.

This clone showed up just a few times. The gene calls are TRBV29-1 and TRBJ1-3; D call uncertain. Trimming cost V 3 bases and J 4 bases, with 4 bases left between them. The CDR3 runs to 11 residues. Germline CDR1 SQVTM, CDR2 ANQGSEA. CDR3 sequence (DNA): TGCAGCGTTGAGGAAGGAAACACCATATATTTT. This sequence encodes CSVEEGNTIYF. Using reference TRBV29-1 and TRBJ1-3 for the parts outside the CDR3, the full variable domain is SAVISQKPSRDICQRGTSLTIQCQVDSQVTMMFWYRQQPGQSLTLIATANQGSEATYESGFVIDKFPISRPNLTFSTLTVSNMSPEDSSIYLCSVEEGNTIYFGEGSWLTVV.

The chain links TRBV11-3 to TRBJ2-3; D unclear. The CDR3 runs 13 residues. V lost 1 base, J lost 2 bases, and 4 bases lay in between. Germline CDR1 is SGHNT and CDR2 is YENEEA. The CDR3 region is CASSLVHTDTQYF. The CDR3 DNA sequence: TGTGCCAGCAGCTTAGTACACACAGATACGCAGTATTTT.

Judged by abundance, this clone is medium-sized. The rearrangement uses TRBV4-1 and TRBJ2-7; D unresolved. Trimming removed 0 bases at V and 3 bases at J, with 9 bases between. Germline V gene lookup returns CDR1 MGHRA and CDR2 YSYEKL. The CDR3 runs 14 residues. The CDR3 DNA reads as TGCGCCAGCAGCCAAGAATCAGACTTCTACGAGCAGTACTTC. It is translated as CASSQESDFYEQYF.

The J gene is TRBJ1-5, the V gene TRBV10-3; D possibly corresponds to TRBD1 (5 bases). From germline, CDR1 is ENHRY and CDR2 SYGVKD. The CDR3 totals 14 residues. Trimming stripped 10 bases from V and 2 bases from J, with 15 bases between. CDR3: CATQGVVGNQPQHF. The CDR3 nucleotides are TGTGCCACCCAGGGAGTGGTGGGCAATCAGCCCCAGCATTTT.

The chain has TRBV18 and TRBJ1-5, with D possibly matching TRBD1 (5 bases). CDR1 is KGHSH, CDR2 LQKENI, per germline. Trimming removed 3 bases from V and 7 bases from J, with 16 bases in between. CDR3 length: 15 residues. For the CDR3, the DNA is TGTGCCAGCTCACCGAGAGGGGATCAGAAGCAGCCCCAGCATTTT. This translates into CASSPRGDQKQPQHF. Drawing the rest from reference TRBV18 and TRBJ1-5, the complete variable domain is NAGVMQNPRHLVRRRGQEARLRCSPMKGHSHVYWYRQLPEEGLKFMVYLQKENIIDESGMPKERFSAEFPKEGPSILRIQQVVRGDSAAYFCASSPRGDQKQPQHFGDGTRLSIL.

This clone is categorized as medium-sized. This chain links TRBV27 with TRBJ1-2, with a tentative D call TRBD1 (6 bases). Germline CDR1 and CDR2: MNHEY and SMNVEV (reference sequence). The V end was cut by 3 bases, the J end by 8 bases, with 19 bases between. The length of the CDR3 is 15 residues. CDR3 DNA: TGTGCCAGCAGTTTGGGGATACAGGGCCATGAGGGCTACACCTTC. As protein: CASSLGIQGHEGYTF.

The gene calls are TRBV6-1 and TRBJ2-7; D gene ambiguous. V was pared by 3 bases and J by 2 bases, with 11 bases between. Germline assignment: CDR1 MNHNS and CDR2 SASEGT. The CDR3 loop spans 14 amino acids. The CDR3 bases are TGTGCCAGCAGTGATAGGAACAAAGCCTACGAGCAGTACTTC. Translated: CASSDRNKAYEQYF.

This chain uses TRBV30 with TRBJ2-2; either TRBD1 or TRBD2 may fit D (5 bases each). V lost 5 bases and J 9 bases, leaving 19 bases between the germline ends. The CDR3 contains 14 residues. Germline V CDR1 and CDR2: GTSNPN, SVGIG (reference sequence). The CDR3 region is CAWRFRDHSRELFF. The CDR3 nucleotides are TGTGCCTGGCGCTTCCGGGACCACAGTAGGGAGCTGTTTTTT.

This chain uses TRBV2 with TRBJ2-7; weak D call: TRBD2 (6 bases). V was clipped by 2 bases and J by 5 bases, with 19 bases between them. This CDR3 region has 16 residues. The germline gives CDR1 SNHLY, CDR2 FYNNEI. The CDR3 loop is CASSESTATSFHEQYF. Here the CDR3 DNA reads TGTGCCAGCAGTGAAAGCACGGCTACTAGCTTCCACGAGCAGTACTTC.

The V call is TRBV2, the J call TRBJ1-5; 10 bases are shared with TRBD1. There are 15 residues in the CDR3. J lost 2 bases, V lost 6 bases, and 4 bases had no gene match. Germline V CDR1 and CDR2: SNHLY, FYNNEI. The CDR3 is CASRAGTGGNQPQHF. As DNA, the CDR3 is TGTGCCAGCAGAGCCGGGACAGGGGGCAATCAGCCCCAGCATTTT.

There are a few counts of this clone. This rearrangement joins TRBV25-1 to TRBJ2-5; 9 nucleotides agree with TRBD2. Looked up from germline, CDR1 is MGHDK and CDR2 is SYGVNS. The trim removed 3 bases at V and 1 base at J, leaving 6 bases unmatched. This CDR3 spans 16 amino acids. CDR3 coding DNA: TGTGCCAGCAGTGACTTGGCTAGCGGGACCCAAGAGACCCAGTACTTC. Translation: CASSDLASGTQETQYF.

The chain employs TRBV2 and TRBJ2-4; 10 positions match TRBD1. This CDR3 contains 18 residues. Germline V gives CDR1 SNHLY, CDR2 FYNNEI. V was pared by 4 bases and J by 3 bases, with 12 bases of the junction left unmatched. The CDR3 DNA reads TGTGCCAGCAGTGCCTGGGGGGGGACAGGGGTACTCAAAAACATTCAGTACTTC. Translation gives CASSAWGGTGVLKNIQYF.

Within the sample, this clone is medium-sized (0.01 to 0.1%). The chain uses TRBV4-1 and TRBJ1-1; D unclear. The CDR3 has 15 residues. Germline-derived CDR1 and CDR2 are MGHRA and YSYEKL. Between the trimmed V and J ends, which lost 0 bases and 4 bases, there was a span of 12 bases. The CDR3 reads CASSQDLAGSTEAFF. CDR3 nucleotides: TGCGCCAGCAGCCAAGATCTTGCGGGGAGCACTGAAGCTTTCTTT.

The CDR3 loop reads CASSFPRQTNTGELFF. CDR3 sequence (DNA): TGTGCCAGCAGCTTCCCTCGGCAGACGAACACCGGGGAGCTGTTTTTT. The chain joins TRBV7-9 to TRBJ2-2; D not resolved. Germline V gives CDR1 SEHNR, CDR2 FQNEAQ (reference sequence). Trimming removed 3 bases from V and 0 bases from J, with 11 bases in between. The length of the CDR3 is 16 residues.

This chain uses TRBV10-1 with TRBJ1-5, with TRBD1 as a possible D gene (5 bases). Germline CDR1 WNHNN, CDR2 SYGVQD (reference sequence). This CDR3 contains 13 residues. V was trimmed by 0 bases and J by 5 bases, leaving 5 bases between them. For the CDR3, the DNA is TGCGCCAGCAGTGAGTCAGGGGATCAGCCCCAGCATTTT. Amino acid sequence: CASSESGDQPQHF.

This chain links TRBV5-4 with TRBJ1-1, with D possibly being TRBD1 (6 bases). This CDR3 has 13 amino acids. The germline V and J ends were trimmed by 4 bases and 3 bases, with 10 bases remaining between them. Germline lookup yields CDR1 SGHNT and CDR2 YYREEE (reference sequence). The DNA for the CDR3 is TGTGCCAGCAGCCCCAGGGGCTACACTGAAGCTTTCTTT. Translating it yields CASSPRGYTEAFF.

In its sample, this clone is medium-sized. V and J are TRBV4-2 and TRBJ2-5; TRBD1 matches at 9 bases. The length of the CDR3 is 17 residues. Germline V gives CDR1 LGHNA, CDR2 YNFKEQ. J gave up 7 bases and V 5 bases, and 17 bases lay outside the gene matches. The CDR3 is CASSVSGTGMSEGTQYF. CDR3 bases: TGTGCCAGCAGCGTTTCCGGGACAGGGATGTCGGAGGGGACCCAGTACTTC.

The chain has TRBV5-1 and TRBJ2-7, with 9 bases aligning to TRBD1. The length of the CDR3 is 15 residues. From germline, CDR1 is SGHRS and CDR2 YFSETQ. V lost 0 bases, J lost 6 bases, and 7 bases stayed unmatched. The CDR3, as DNA: TGCGCCAGCAGCTTGGTGGGACAGGGAACAGGCGAGCAGTACTTC. It encodes CASSLVGQGTGEQYF.

The chain combines TRBV30 with TRBJ2-5; 7 bases align to TRBD2. The length of the CDR3 is 12 residues. In germline, CDR1 is GTSNPN, CDR2 SVGIG (reference sequence). With V trimmed by 3 bases and J by 5 bases, 3 bases remained unmatched. CDR3 DNA sequence: TGTGCCTGGAGCGTGGGGGGGGAGACCCAGTACTTC. Its protein is CAWSVGGETQYF.

The chain employs TRBV9 and TRBJ1-2; D gene uncertain. This CDR3 is built from 14 residues. The V and J ends lost 3 bases and 7 bases respectively, with 16 bases between them. Germline-derived CDR1 and CDR2 are SGDLS and YYNGEE. CDR3 DNA: TGTGCCAGCAGCGCCATTGGGGTTCTGGGTGGCTACACCTTC. Encoded protein: CASSAIGVLGGYTF.

The chain links TRBV4-1 to TRBJ2-3, with 11 bases aligning to TRBD2. The ends lost 4 bases at V and 1 base at J; junction bases unmatched: 13. Germline CDR1 is MGHRA and CDR2 is YSYEKL. The CDR3 runs 19 residues. The CDR3 DNA sequence: TGCGCCAGCAGCCTCACCGGGACTAGCGGCCGCACGGGCACAGATACGCAGTATTTT. It specifies CASSLTGTSGRTGTDTQYF.

In its sample, this clone ranks as medium-sized (0.01 to 0.1%). The chain links TRBV7-9 to TRBJ2-7; 8 bases line up with TRBD1. Germline V gene sequence: CDR1 SEHNR, CDR2 FQNEAQ (reference sequence). The CDR3 length is 15 residues. V lost 0 bases, J lost 6 bases, and 7 bases stayed unmatched. The CDR3 here is CASSLASTGGFEQYF. CDR3 coding DNA: TGTGCCAGCAGCTTAGCCTCCACAGGGGGGTTCGAGCAGTACTTC.

This chain connects TRBV6-1 to TRBJ2-7, with D possibly being TRBD1 (6 bases). V was cut by 5 bases and J by 1 base, with 15 bases left in between. The CDR3 consists of 15 residues. Germline CDR1 is MNHNS and CDR2 is SASEGT. CDR3 sequence reads: CASSLPLGQSYEQYF. In DNA form, the CDR3 reads TGTGCCAGCAGTTTACCCCTTGGACAGTCCTACGAGCAGTACTTC.